The rows below give T cell receptor beta chains drawn from one sample of a study of blood T cell repertoires in COVID-19. Assay: immunoSEQ multiplex PCR; the TCRdb copy retains only in-frame clones and omits some. The sample yields 150,000 or so clones, 76% seen once. The sample comprised peripheral blood. Receptors originate from a woman older than 75 with active or convalescent COVID-19. The CDR3 runs from the conserved cysteine through the conserved F or W. The order of the fields is CDR3 length, clone size, V gene, D gene, J gene, CDR3 protein, CDR3 DNA. A D gene is named only where the DNA matches it firmly. The size entry is marked missing in some rows and otherwise reads once, few, many or a size class.

16	NA	TRBV30	TRBD1	TRBJ1-2	CAWNGQGLRLNYGYTF	TGTGCCTGGAACGGACAGGGGCTCCGACTTAACTATGGCTACACCTTC
17	few	TRBV7-7	TRBD1	TRBJ2-5	CASRTGTGLTLRETQYF	TGTGCTAGCAGGACCGGGACAGGGCTGACACTACGGGAGACCCAGTACTTC
20	NA	TRBV2	TRBD1	TRBJ1-3	CASRSGYEYRGKSSGNTIYF	TGTGCCAGCCGTTCCGGTTACGAGTACAGGGGGAAGAGTTCTGGAAACACCATATATTTT
14	NA	TRBV2	NA	TRBJ1-4	CASSLYTTNEKLFF	TGTGCCAGCAGCCTTTACACAACTAATGAAAAACTGTTTTTT
15	NA	TRBV4-1	TRBD1	TRBJ1-2	CASSQETGGNYGYTF	TGCGCCAGCAGCCAGGAGACAGGGGGCAACTATGGCTACACCTTC
18	NA	TRBV5-1	TRBD2	TRBJ2-5	CASRLRSLASGGTETQYF	TGCGCCAGCAGACTCCGGTCGCTTGCTAGCGGGGGAACAGAGACCCAGTACTTC
13	NA	TRBV12-3/TRBV12-4	NA	TRBJ1-2	CASSLLGRDGYTF	TGTGCCAGCAGTTTACTGGGGAGGGATGGCTACACCTTC
15	NA	TRBV6-5	TRBD1	TRBJ2-2	CASLLDRVGSGELFF	TGTGCCTCCTTATTAGACAGGGTGGGCTCCGGGGAGCTGTTTTTT
15	NA	TRBV19	NA	TRBJ2-5	CASSQRTLRRETQYF	TGTGCCAGTAGTCAACGGACACTGAGACGAGAGACCCAGTACTTC
15	NA	TRBV15	TRBD1	TRBJ1-6	CATSRLDRGFSPLHF	TGTGCCACCAGCAGATTGGACAGGGGGTTTTCACCCCTCCACTTT
17	NA	TRBV11-2	TRBD2	TRBJ2-3	CASSLGVSGGNTDTQYF	TGTGCCAGCAGCCTGGGGGTGAGCGGGGGGAACACAGATACGCAGTATTTT